The clone carrying this T cell receptor (beta chain) occurred many times. The data stem from a study of regulatory T cells in long-lasting Graves disease. Study in general: Under 3 months of antithyroid drugs had been taken by newly diagnosed Graves' patients.

The CDR3 runs 13 residues. V lost 6 bases, J lost 8 bases, and 16 bases lay in between. Germline CDR1 and CDR2: DFQATT and SNEGSKA (reference sequence). The authors built TCR beta libraries using iRepertoire HTBI primers and Arm-PCR of CDR3 regions. Under the authors' procedure: Segment identification across samples yielded some 63 TRBV and roughly 15 TRBJ segments. TCRdb analysed the multiplex PCR reads with MiXCR anew, one entry per CDR3 protein. TCRdb's processing, not the study's, gives the V and J calls here. The sample gives 300,000 to 400,000 distinct CDR3 sequences, around 15% of which show up once; about 32% is in the top ten. The time point denotes: newly diagnosed GD, antithyroid drugs for less than 3 months. The TCR library was made from RNA extracted from PBMCs. One endocrinology department in Xi'an, China, was where patients came from. In addition, the sample was reused for a study of T cells in Graves' hyperthyroidism and ophthalmopathy. According to that study: Primed by the HTBI set, a first-round RT-PCR was run on the TCR CDR3.

The clonotype originates from a man aged 40-49 years with Graves disease. V is TRBV20-1 and J is TRBJ1-4; unclear D gene. Specimen: peripheral blood mononuclear cells (PBMCs), collected at new diagnosis, from a patient treated with antithyroid drugs. CDR3 DNA: TGCAGTGCCCGGGGTGGTGGAGGAGAAAAACTGTTTTTT. It is translated as CSARGGGGEKLFF.